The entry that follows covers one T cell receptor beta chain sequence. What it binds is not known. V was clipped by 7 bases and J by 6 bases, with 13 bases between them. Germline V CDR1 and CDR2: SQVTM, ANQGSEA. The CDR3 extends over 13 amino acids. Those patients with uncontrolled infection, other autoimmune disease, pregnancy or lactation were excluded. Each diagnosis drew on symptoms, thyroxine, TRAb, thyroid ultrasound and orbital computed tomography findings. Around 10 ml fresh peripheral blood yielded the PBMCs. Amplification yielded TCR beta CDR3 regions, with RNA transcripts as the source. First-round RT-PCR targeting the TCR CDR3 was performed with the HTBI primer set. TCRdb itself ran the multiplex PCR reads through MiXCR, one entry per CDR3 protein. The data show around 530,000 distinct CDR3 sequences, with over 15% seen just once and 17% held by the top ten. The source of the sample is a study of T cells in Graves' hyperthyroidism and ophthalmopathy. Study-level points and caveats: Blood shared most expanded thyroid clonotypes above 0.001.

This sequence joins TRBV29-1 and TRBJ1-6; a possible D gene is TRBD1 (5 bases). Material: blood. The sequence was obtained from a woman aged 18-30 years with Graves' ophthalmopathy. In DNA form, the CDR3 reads TGCAGCGCGCAGACAGACTCTAATTCACCCCTCCACTTT. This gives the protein CSAQTDSNSPLHF.